The clone carrying this TCR beta chain was seen once. Its antigen is as yet unknown. The record originates from a study of T cell clones after liver transplantation. Study details: Standard immunosuppression, with no induction, continued until 12-24 months after transplant.

CDR1 and CDR2 from the germline V gene are MDHEN and SYDVKM. Trimming removed 2 bases at V and 12 bases at J, with 14 bases between. CDR3 length: 13 residues. Findings and caveats of the study: In most of the 8 subjects, circulating graft-donor-reactive CD4 TCRbeta sequences fell significantly after transplant. The donor-reactive repertoire was only partly measurable in two subjects, lacking donor cells.

Profiled with immunoSEQ multiplex PCR; TCRdb holds only in-frame clones, not every one. This table has 20,000 to 25,000 clones, about three quarters appearing once. The chain uses TRBV28 and TRBJ2-4; no reliable D call. The sample here was CD4+ T cells from blood, taken before liver transplant. The source of this sequence is a human donor who received a liver transplant. CDR3 sequence: CASSLRHPPAQYF. The DNA of the CDR3 is TGTGCCAGCAGTTTACGACACCCCCCGGCTCAGTACTTC.